This TCR beta chain was retrieved from a study of cytomegalovirus exposure and HLA in healthy donors. A word on this clone: The antigen is unknown.

Study observations and caveats: Clonal expansion, a later analysis showed, was greater in HLA-associated TCR beta chains than in equally common others. Most of the TCR beta V segments (in an earlier analysis) were productive either about 87% or about 30% of the time.

V trimming: 1 base; J trimming: 4 bases; junction bases outside the gene matches: 7. The CDR3 loop spans 16 amino acids. CDR1 is MNHNS and CDR2 is SASEGT in the germline V gene. Both 60 Vbeta primers and 13 Jbeta primers went into the PCR. Some clones are missing from TCRdb's copy, which holds only in-frame ones; the method was immunoSEQ multiplex PCR. Of 140,000 or so clones listed, about 72% are singletons. The chain employs TRBV6-1 and TRBJ2-3; 8 nucleotides match TRBD2. Specimen: PBMCs. The TCR was taken from a man aged 40-50 years in good health and CMV-seronegative. The CDR3 DNA reads as TGTGCCAGCAGTGAAGAGGGACTAGGAGTGCCAGATACGCAGTATTTT. It codes for CASSEEGLGVPDTQYF.